What follows are 11 T cell receptor beta chains derived from one specimen sequenced in a study of cytomegalovirus exposure and HLA in healthy donors. PCR involved 60 Vbeta and 13 Jbeta primers. Clones were read by immunoSEQ multiplex PCR, and TCRdb kept only the in-frame ones, dropping some. The sample includes around 140,000 clones, over 65% seen only once; the top ten take 2% to 3%. Input material: PBMCs. These receptors were obtained from a male donor in good health and CMV-seronegative.

The rearrangement links TRBV9 to TRBJ1-2; D unclear. V shed 3 bases and J shed 4 bases, with 13 bases lying between them. Germline-derived CDR1 and CDR2 are SGDLS and YYNGEE. The CDR3 is 14 amino acids. This CDR3 reads CASSGRLLSYGYTF. In DNA, the CDR3 is TGTGCCAGCAGCGGCCGACTTCTAAGCTATGGCTACACCTTC. Full variable domain (remainder filled in from reference TRBV9 and TRBJ1-2): DSGVTQTPKHLITATGQRVTLRCSPRSGDLSVYWYQQSLDQGLQFLIQYYNGEERAKGNILERFSAQQFPDLHSELNLSSLELGDSALYFCASSGRLLSYGYTFGSGTRLTVV.

The chain combines TRBV7-2 with TRBJ2-1, with D hard to call. The germline CDR1 and CDR2 sequences are SGHTA and FQGNSA. This CDR3 region has 17 residues. V shed 2 bases and J shed 0 bases, with 14 bases lying between them. The CDR3, as DNA: TGTGCCAGCAGCTTATTGGCAGCGACCCTCTCCTACAATGAGCAGTTCTTC. Protein: CASSLLAATLSYNEQFF. Full variable domain (remainder filled in from reference TRBV7-2 and TRBJ2-1): GAGVSQSPSNKVTEKGKDVELRCDPISGHTALYWYRQSLGQGLEFLIYFQGNSAPDKSGLPSDRFSAERTGGSVSTLTIQRTQQEDSAVYLCASSLLAATLSYNEQFFGPGTRLTVL.

V gene TRBV9 combines with J gene TRBJ2-7; 8 bases fit TRBD2. Germline CDR1 SGDLS, CDR2 YYNGEE. Losses at the gene ends were 4 bases for V and 5 bases for J; bases not matched to a gene: 11. This CDR3 contains 15 residues. CDR3 coding DNA: TGTGCCAGCAGCCCCCGTGCTAGCGGGCAGAACGAGCAGTACTTC. Translating gives CASSPRASGQNEQYF.

The chain links TRBV27 to TRBJ2-3; 9 bases are shared with TRBD1. The V segment lost 5 bases and the J segment 12 bases; nucleotides outside the gene matches: 6. CDR3 size: 12 residues. Germline CDR1 is MNHEY and CDR2 is SMNVEV (reference sequence). The CDR3 nucleotides are TGTGCCAGCAGTCTCCGGGACAGGGTCCAGTATTTT. Translating it yields CASSLRDRVQYF.

This chain connects TRBV6-5 to TRBJ2-3; the D gene is possibly TRBD2 (6 bases). The germline V gene encodes CDR1 MNHEY and CDR2 SVGAGI. V dropped 6 bases and J dropped 2 bases, with 12 bases sitting between them. The CDR3 covers 14 residues. The CDR3 DNA follows: TGTGCCAGCAGCCGGACTACCGACACAGATACGCAGTATTTT. Translating it yields CASSRTTDTDTQYF.

This chain connects TRBV25-1 to TRBJ1-4, with 9 bases lining up with TRBD1. V trimming: 4 bases; J trimming: 2 bases; junction bases outside the gene matches: 5. Germline CDR1 MGHDK, CDR2 SYGVNS. This CDR3 comprises 16 residues. The CDR3 is CASSATGGRTNEKLFF. DNA of the CDR3: TGTGCCAGCAGTGCCACAGGGGGCAGGACTAATGAAAAACTGTTTTTT.

The chain employs TRBV15 and TRBJ2-2; TRBD2 agrees at 13 bases. CDR3 length equals 17 residues. Germline assignment: CDR1 LNHNV and CDR2 YYDKDF (reference sequence). The ends lost 0 bases at V and 3 bases at J; junction bases unmatched: 1. CDR3 sequence (DNA): TGTGCCACCAGCAGAGATGGACTAGCGGGAGACACCGGGGAGCTGTTTTTT. Translated, it gives CATSRDGLAGDTGELFF.

This chain uses TRBV29-1 with TRBJ1-1; the match to TRBD1 covers 8 bases. The V and J ends lost 6 bases and 7 bases, in that order; junction bases with no gene match: 4. The V gene's germline CDR1 is SQVTM and CDR2 ANQGSEA. The CDR3 extends over 11 amino acids. Here the CDR3 DNA reads TGCAGCGTATACAGGGGGGGTGAAGCTTTCTTT. Its protein is CSVYRGGEAFF.

This chain connects TRBV2 to TRBJ2-3, with D possibly TRBD2 on 6 matching bases. The CDR3 totals 14 residues. Germline values: CDR1 SNHLY, CDR2 FYNNEI. V was shortened by 1 base and J by 5 bases, with 10 bases between the two germline ends. CDR3 sequence: CASSEGAGIDTQYF. CDR3 sequence (DNA): TGTGCCAGCAGTGAAGGGGCGGGAATAGATACGCAGTATTTT.

The chain recombines TRBV4-1 with TRBJ2-3; 10 bases line up with TRBD2. Trimming at V came to 2 bases and at J to 3 bases, leaving 5 bases not matched to a gene. The CDR3 has 16 residues. CDR1 and CDR2 from the germline V gene are MGHRA and YSYEKL. The CDR3, as DNA: TGCGCCAGCAGCCAACCCTGGACTAGCGGTACAGATACGCAGTATTTT. It yields the protein CASSQPWTSGTDTQYF.

The chain combines TRBV9 with TRBJ2-3, with 9 bases lining up with TRBD2. V was clipped by 4 bases and J by 1 base; unmatched bases: 4. This CDR3 has 15 amino acids. CDR1 SGDLS and CDR2 YYNGEE come from the germline V gene. CDR3: CASSTRTSGTDTQYF. DNA of the CDR3: TGTGCCAGCAGCACCCGGACTAGCGGCACAGATACGCAGTATTTT.